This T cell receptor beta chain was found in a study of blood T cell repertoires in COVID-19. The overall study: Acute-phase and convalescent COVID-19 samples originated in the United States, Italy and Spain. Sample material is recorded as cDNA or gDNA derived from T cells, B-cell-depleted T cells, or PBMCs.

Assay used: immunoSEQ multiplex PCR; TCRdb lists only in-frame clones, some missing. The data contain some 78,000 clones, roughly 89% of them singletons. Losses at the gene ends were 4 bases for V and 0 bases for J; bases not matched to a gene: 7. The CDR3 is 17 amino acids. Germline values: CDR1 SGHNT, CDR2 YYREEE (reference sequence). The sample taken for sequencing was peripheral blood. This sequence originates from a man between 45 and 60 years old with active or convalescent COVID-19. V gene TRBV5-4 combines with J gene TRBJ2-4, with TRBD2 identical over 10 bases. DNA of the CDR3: TGTGCCAGCAGCCTTGCGACTAGCGGGCTAGCCAAAAACATTCAGTACTTC. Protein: CASSLATSGLAKNIQYF.